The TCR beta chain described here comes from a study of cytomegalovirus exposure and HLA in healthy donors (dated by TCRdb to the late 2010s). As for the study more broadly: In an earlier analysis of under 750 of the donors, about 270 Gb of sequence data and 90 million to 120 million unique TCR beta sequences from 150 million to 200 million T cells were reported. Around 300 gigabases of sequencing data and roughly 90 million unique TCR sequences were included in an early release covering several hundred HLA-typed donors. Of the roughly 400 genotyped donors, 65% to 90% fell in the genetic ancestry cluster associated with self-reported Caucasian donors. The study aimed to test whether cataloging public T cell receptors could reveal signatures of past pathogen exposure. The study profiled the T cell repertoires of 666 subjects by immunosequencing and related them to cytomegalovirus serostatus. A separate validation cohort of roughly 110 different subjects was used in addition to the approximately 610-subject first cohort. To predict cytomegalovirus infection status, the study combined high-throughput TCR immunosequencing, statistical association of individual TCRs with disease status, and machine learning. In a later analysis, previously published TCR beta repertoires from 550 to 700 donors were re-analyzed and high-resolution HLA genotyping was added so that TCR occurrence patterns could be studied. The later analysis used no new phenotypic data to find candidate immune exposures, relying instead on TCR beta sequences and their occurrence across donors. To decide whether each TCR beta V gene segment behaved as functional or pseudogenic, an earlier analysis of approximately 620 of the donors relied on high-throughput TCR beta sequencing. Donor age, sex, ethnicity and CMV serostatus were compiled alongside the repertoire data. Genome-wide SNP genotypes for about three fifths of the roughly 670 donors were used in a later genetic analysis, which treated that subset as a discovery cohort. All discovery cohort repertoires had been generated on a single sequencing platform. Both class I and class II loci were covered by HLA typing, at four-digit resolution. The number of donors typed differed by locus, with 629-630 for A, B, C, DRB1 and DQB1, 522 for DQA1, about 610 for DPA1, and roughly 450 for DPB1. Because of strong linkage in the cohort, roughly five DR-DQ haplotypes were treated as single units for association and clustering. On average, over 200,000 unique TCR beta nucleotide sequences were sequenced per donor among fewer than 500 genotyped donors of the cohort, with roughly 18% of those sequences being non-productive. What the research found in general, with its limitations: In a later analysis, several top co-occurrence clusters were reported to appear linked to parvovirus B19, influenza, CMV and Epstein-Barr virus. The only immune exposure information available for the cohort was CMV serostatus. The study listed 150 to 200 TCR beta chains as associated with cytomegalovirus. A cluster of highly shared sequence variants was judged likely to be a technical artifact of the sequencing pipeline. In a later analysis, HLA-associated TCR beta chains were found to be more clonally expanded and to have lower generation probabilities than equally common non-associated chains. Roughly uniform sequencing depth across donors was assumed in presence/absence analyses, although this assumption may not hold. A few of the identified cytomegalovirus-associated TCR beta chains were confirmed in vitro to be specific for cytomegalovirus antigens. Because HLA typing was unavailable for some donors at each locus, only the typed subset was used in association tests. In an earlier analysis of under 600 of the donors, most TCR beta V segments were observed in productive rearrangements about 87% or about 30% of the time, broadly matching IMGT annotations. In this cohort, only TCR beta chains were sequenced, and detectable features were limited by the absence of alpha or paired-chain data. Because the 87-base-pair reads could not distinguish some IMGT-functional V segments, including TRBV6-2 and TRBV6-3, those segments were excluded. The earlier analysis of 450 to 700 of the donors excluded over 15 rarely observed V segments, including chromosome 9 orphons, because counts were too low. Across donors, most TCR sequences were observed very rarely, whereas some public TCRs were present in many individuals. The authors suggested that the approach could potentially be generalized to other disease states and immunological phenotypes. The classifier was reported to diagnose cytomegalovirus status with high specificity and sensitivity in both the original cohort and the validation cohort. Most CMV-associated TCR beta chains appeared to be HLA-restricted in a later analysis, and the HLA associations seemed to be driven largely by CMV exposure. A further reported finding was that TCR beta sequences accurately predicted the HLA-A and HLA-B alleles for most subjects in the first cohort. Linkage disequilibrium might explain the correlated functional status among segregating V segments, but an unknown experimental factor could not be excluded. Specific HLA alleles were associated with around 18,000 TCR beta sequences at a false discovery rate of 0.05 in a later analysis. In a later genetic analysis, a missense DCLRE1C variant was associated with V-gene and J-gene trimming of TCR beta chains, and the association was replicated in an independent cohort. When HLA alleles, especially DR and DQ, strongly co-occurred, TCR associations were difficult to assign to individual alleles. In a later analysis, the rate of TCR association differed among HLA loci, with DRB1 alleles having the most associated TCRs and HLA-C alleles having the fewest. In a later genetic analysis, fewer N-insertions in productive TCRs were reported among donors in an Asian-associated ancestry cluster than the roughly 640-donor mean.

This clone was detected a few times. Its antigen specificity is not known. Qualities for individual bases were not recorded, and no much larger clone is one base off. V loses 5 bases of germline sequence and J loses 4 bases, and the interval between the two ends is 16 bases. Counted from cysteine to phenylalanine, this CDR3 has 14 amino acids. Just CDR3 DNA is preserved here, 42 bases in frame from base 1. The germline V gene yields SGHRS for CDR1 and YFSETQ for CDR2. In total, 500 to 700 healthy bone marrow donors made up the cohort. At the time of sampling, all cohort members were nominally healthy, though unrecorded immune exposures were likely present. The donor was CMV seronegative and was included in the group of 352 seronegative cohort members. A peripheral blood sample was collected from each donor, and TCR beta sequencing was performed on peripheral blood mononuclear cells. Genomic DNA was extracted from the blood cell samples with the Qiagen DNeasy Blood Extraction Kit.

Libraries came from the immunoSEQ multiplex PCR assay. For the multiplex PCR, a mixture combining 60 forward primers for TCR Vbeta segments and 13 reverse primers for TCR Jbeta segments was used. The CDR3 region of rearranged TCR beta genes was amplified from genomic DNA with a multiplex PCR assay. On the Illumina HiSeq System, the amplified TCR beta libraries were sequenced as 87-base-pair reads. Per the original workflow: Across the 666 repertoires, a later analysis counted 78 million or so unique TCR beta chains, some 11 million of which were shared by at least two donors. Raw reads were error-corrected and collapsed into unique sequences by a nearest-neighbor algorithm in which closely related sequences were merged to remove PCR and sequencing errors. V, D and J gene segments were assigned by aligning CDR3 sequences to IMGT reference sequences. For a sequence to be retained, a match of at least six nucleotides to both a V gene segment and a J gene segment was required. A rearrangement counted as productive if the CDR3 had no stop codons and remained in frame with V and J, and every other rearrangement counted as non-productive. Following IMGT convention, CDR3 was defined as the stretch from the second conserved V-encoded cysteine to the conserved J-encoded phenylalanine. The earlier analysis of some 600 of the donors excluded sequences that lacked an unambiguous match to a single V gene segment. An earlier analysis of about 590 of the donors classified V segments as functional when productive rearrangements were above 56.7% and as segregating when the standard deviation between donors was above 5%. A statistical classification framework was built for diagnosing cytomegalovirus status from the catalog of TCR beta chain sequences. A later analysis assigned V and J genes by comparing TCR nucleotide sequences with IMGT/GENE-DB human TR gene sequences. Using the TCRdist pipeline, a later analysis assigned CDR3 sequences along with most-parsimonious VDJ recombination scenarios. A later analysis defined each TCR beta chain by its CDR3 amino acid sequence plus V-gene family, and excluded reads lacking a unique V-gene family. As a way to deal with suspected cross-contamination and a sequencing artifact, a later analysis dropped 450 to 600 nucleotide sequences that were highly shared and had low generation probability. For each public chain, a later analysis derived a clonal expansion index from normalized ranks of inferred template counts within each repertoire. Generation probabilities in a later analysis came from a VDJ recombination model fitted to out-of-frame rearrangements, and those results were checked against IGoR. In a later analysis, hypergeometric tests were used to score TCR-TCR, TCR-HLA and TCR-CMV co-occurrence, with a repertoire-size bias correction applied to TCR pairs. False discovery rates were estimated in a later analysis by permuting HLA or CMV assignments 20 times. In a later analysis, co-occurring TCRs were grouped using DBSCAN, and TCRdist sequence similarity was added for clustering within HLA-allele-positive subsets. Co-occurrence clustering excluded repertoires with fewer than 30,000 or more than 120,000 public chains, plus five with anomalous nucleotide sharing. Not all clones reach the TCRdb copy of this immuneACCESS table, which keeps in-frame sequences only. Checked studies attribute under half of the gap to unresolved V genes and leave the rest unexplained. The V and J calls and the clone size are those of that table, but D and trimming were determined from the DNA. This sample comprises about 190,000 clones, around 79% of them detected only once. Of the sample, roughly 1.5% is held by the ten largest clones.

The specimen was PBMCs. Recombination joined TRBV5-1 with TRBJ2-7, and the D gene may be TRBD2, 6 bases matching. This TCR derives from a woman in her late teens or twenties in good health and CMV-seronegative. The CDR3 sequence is CASSYIDGGYEQYF. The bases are TGCGCCAGCAGTTATATCGACGGGGGTTACGAGCAGTACTTC.